These 20 T cell receptor beta chains were all obtained from the same sample, sequenced in a study of blood T cell repertoires in COVID-19. Repertoires were generated with immunoSEQ multiplex PCR, while TCRdb's copy carries only in-frame clones and drops some. The repertoire holds under 45,000 clones, roughly 90% seen once, with approximately 20% in the top ten. Material: peripheral blood. These receptors all stem from a woman over 75 in a cohort sampled during active or convalescent COVID-19.

The J gene is TRBJ2-2, the V gene TRBV4-1; tentative D call: TRBD2 (5 bases). Germline V CDR1 and CDR2: MGHRA, YSYEKL. This CDR3 is built from 14 residues. The germline V and J ends were trimmed by 4 bases and 3 bases, with 9 bases remaining between them. The CDR3 reads CASSPRDYTGELFF. In nucleotides, the CDR3 is TGCGCCAGCAGCCCTCGGGATTACACCGGGGAGCTGTTTTTT.

This chain links TRBV7-9 with TRBJ2-7; D may be TRBD1 (5 bases). Trimming stripped 1 base from V and 7 bases from J, with 11 bases between. Germline V gives CDR1 SEHNR, CDR2 FQNEAQ (reference sequence). CDR3 size: 13 residues. This chain's CDR3 is CASSLEGLGEQYF. The CDR3 DNA is TGTGCCAGCAGCTTAGAGGGGCTCGGGGAGCAGTACTTC. Drawing the rest from reference TRBV7-9 and TRBJ2-7, the complete variable domain is DTGVSQNPRHKITKRGQNVTFRCDPISEHNRLYWYRQTLGQGPEFLTYFQNEAQLEKSRLLSDRFSAERPKGSFSTLEIQRTEQGDSAMYLCASSLEGLGEQYFGPGTRLTVT.

The chain employs TRBV5-1 and TRBJ2-6, with unresolved D. This CDR3 spans 14 amino acids. Deletions cut 3 bases from V and 0 bases from J, with 4 bases between. In germline, CDR1 is SGHRS, CDR2 YFSETQ. CDR3 DNA: TGCGCCAGCAGCTCAGACTCTGGGGCCAACGTCCTGACTTTC. Protein sequence: CASSSDSGANVLTF.

This chain uses TRBV7-2 with TRBJ2-3; 11 bases line up with TRBD2. This CDR3 is built from 17 residues. The trim removed 5 bases at V and 6 bases at J, leaving 13 bases unmatched. In germline, CDR1 is SGHTA, CDR2 FQGNSA. The CDR3: CASSRSILAGGLDTQYF. CDR3 in DNA: TGTGCCAGCAGCCGCAGCATCCTAGCGGGGGGCCTCGATACGCAGTATTTT. Based on the CDR3 plus reference TRBV7-2 and TRBJ2-3, the full variable domain is GAGVSQSPSNKVTEKGKDVELRCDPISGHTALYWYRQSLGQGLEFLIYFQGNSAPDKSGLPSDRFSAERTGGSVSTLTIQRTQQEDSAVYLCASSRSILAGGLDTQYFGPGTRLTVL.

The chain carries TRBV5-1 and TRBJ1-5, with unresolved D. The germline gives CDR1 SGHRS, CDR2 YFSETQ. Trimming pared 4 bases from V and 0 bases from J, leaving 11 bases between. CDR3 length: 15 amino acids. Here the CDR3 reads CASSPGGNSNQPQHF. CDR3 DNA: TGCGCCAGCAGCCCCGGAGGGAATAGCAATCAGCCCCAGCATTTT.

The gene calls are TRBV10-3 and TRBJ2-7; 15 bases align to TRBD2. Trimming cost V 6 bases and J 3 bases; bases outside gene matches: 6. The CDR3 is made up of 16 amino acids. Germline CDR1 ENHRY, CDR2 SYGVKD. The chain's CDR3 is CAIRGTSGRRGYEQYF. The CDR3 region has the DNA TGTGCCATCAGAGGGACTAGCGGGAGGAGAGGCTACGAGCAGTACTTC.

This chain links TRBV5-4 with TRBJ1-4; no definite D call. V lost 4 bases to trimming and J lost 2 bases, with 12 bases between them. CDR1 SGHNT and CDR2 YYREEE come from the germline V gene (reference sequence). This CDR3 is built from 15 residues. The CDR3: CASSPREGTNEKLFF. The CDR3 DNA reads TGTGCCAGCAGCCCCAGAGAGGGCACTAATGAAAAACTGTTTTTT.

The rearrangement joins TRBV19 to TRBJ1-5; possibly TRBD1 for D (5 bases). This CDR3 is built from 16 residues. The germline V and J ends were trimmed by 6 bases and 5 bases, with 20 bases remaining between them. In germline, CDR1 is LNHDA, CDR2 SQIVND (reference sequence). This chain's CDR3 is CASSVGGIGPHQPQHF. CDR3 DNA sequence: TGTGCCAGTAGCGTGGGGGGGATCGGCCCTCATCAGCCCCAGCATTTT. The entire variable domain, with the rest obtained from reference TRBV19 and TRBJ1-5, is as follows: DGGITQSPKYLFRKEGQNVTLSCEQNLNHDAMYWYRQDPGQGLRLIYYSQIVNDFQKGDIAEGYSVSREKKESFPLTVTSAQKNPTAFYLCASSVGGIGPHQPQHFGDGTRLSIL.

This chain links TRBV7-9 with TRBJ2-5; 11 bases fit TRBD1. Germline V lookup: CDR1 SEHNR, CDR2 FQNEAQ (reference sequence). With V trimmed by 3 bases and J by 4 bases, 4 bases remained unmatched. This CDR3 comprises 15 residues. As DNA, the CDR3 is TGTGCCAGCAGCTTCCTCGGGACAGGGGGAGAGACCCAGTACTTC. Its protein product is CASSFLGTGGETQYF.

The chain recombines TRBV4-1 with TRBJ2-4, with D tentatively TRBD1 (5 bases). V gave up 2 bases and J gave up 0 bases, with 23 bases separating them. This CDR3 has 20 residues. The V gene's germline CDR1 is MGHRA and CDR2 YSYEKL. CDR3 residues: CASSQNSAPMGLIAKNIQYF. CDR3 DNA sequence: TGCGCCAGCAGCCAAAATTCAGCCCCGATGGGGCTTATAGCCAAAAACATTCAGTACTTC.

In DNA, the CDR3 is TGTGCCAGCAGCCCGAGACAGGGAAGGAGCACCGGGGAGCTGTTTTTT. The encoded protein is CASSPRQGRSTGELFF. This chain uses TRBV7-6 with TRBJ2-2; TRBD1 matches 7 bases. Germline CDR1 is SGHVS and CDR2 is FNYEAQ. The CDR3 loop spans 16 amino acids. Unmatched junction bases numbered 10, after V lost 5 bases and J lost 4 bases.

The V call is TRBV7-2, the J call TRBJ2-5, with a tentative D call TRBD1 (6 bases). Germline CDR1 and CDR2: SGHTA and FQGNSA. This CDR3 is built from 16 residues. V was clipped by 1 base and J by 3 bases, with 15 bases between them. CDR3 sequence reads: CASSLGMGRGKETQYF. The CDR3 bases are TGTGCCAGCAGCTTAGGGATGGGAAGGGGGAAAGAGACCCAGTACTTC.

The rearrangement links TRBV2 to TRBJ2-7; 7 bases match TRBD1. Per germline, CDR1 SNHLY and CDR2 FYNNEI. This CDR3 has 14 residues. Unmatched junction bases numbered 7, after V lost 6 bases and J lost 2 bases. CDR3 residues: CASRGDSWTYEQYF. CDR3 in DNA: TGTGCCAGCAGAGGGGACAGTTGGACCTACGAGCAGTACTTC.

The chain employs TRBV7-9 and TRBJ2-7; 9 bases align to TRBD1. V was clipped by 1 base and J by 5 bases; unmatched bases: 6. The CDR3 extends over 15 amino acids. Germline-derived CDR1 and CDR2 are SEHNR and FQNEAQ (reference sequence). CDR3 sequence (DNA): TGTGCCAGCAGCTTAGGGACAGGGGTAGTTGACGAGCAGTACTTC. This translates into CASSLGTGVVDEQYF.

The CDR3 loop reads CASSQDWRAGYENIQYF. The CDR3 coding sequence is TGTGCCAGCAGCCAAGACTGGAGGGCGGGGTACGAAAACATTCAGTACTTC. This chain joins TRBV3-1 (or the pseudogene TRBV3-2) and TRBJ2-4; the D gene is possibly TRBD2 (6 bases). Germline V CDR1 and CDR2: LGHDT, YNNKEL (reference sequence). Trimming stripped 0 bases from V and 5 bases from J, with 17 bases between. This CDR3 has 17 residues.

This clone was counted a single time. This sequence joins TRBV27 and TRBJ2-1; 10 nucleotides agree with TRBD2. This CDR3 comprises 17 residues. Losses at the gene ends were 6 bases for V and 0 bases for J; bases not matched to a gene: 8. Germline CDR1 is MNHEY and CDR2 is SMNVEV (reference sequence). The CDR3 nucleotides read TGTGCCAGCAGGGGGGTGACTAGCGGGCCCTCCTACAATGAGCAGTTCTTC. It specifies CASRGVTSGPSYNEQFF.

The gene calls are TRBV12-3 or TRBV12-4 and TRBJ2-5; TRBD1 matches 8 bases. This CDR3 contains 13 residues. Trimming at V came to 7 bases and at J to 4 bases, leaving 5 bases not matched to a gene. CDR3 DNA sequence: TGTGCCAGCAACGGACAGGGAGGAGAGACCCAGTACTTC. Translated, it gives CASNGQGGETQYF.

The sample holds one count of this clone. V is TRBV4-3 and J is TRBJ1-2; no reliable D call. V gave up 0 bases and J gave up 2 bases, with 16 bases separating them. The CDR3 length is 17 residues. Germline assignment: CDR1 LGHNA and CDR2 YSLEER. The CDR3 nucleotides read TGCGCCAGCAGCCAAGATCCTTGGGCAGCACCGAACTATGGCTACACCTTC. As protein: CASSQDPWAAPNYGYTF.

The V and J genes are TRBV19 and TRBJ1-5; a weak D match, TRBD1 (5 bases). Trimming took off 4 bases at V and 9 bases at J, with 16 bases between the two ends. There are 14 residues in the CDR3. The V gene's germline CDR1 is LNHDA and CDR2 SQIVND (reference sequence). CDR3 bases: TGTGCCAGTAGTACCAGGGCGCTCGATTCGCCCCAGCATTTT. This codes for CASSTRALDSPQHF. The full variable domain, rest sourced from reference TRBV19 and TRBJ1-5, is DGGITQSPKYLFRKEGQNVTLSCEQNLNHDAMYWYRQDPGQGLRLIYYSQIVNDFQKGDIAEGYSVSREKKESFPLTVTSAQKNPTAFYLCASSTRALDSPQHFGDGTRLSIL.

This chain connects TRBV7-2 to TRBJ2-5, with D possibly TRBD2 on 7 matching bases. V dropped 4 bases and J dropped 5 bases, with 20 bases sitting between them. The CDR3 totals 16 residues. Per germline, CDR1 SGHTA and CDR2 FQGNSA. The CDR3 spells CASSSPGRGRGETQYF. The CDR3 region has the DNA TGTGCCAGCAGCTCCCCGGGGAGGGGGAGAGGCGAGACCCAGTACTTC.